A selection of T cell receptor beta chains follows, all from one sample in a study of blood T cell repertoires in COVID-19. Repertoires were generated with immunoSEQ multiplex PCR, while TCRdb's copy carries only in-frame clones and drops some. Seen here are 30,000 or so clones, roughly 65% observed once, and the top ten hold about a sixth. Sequencing was done on a sample of peripheral blood. The receptors derive from a human donor in a cohort sampled during active COVID-19. CDR3s include the opening cysteine and the closing phenylalanine or tryptophan. Each record gives: J gene, V gene, clone size, D gene, CDR3 DNA, CDR3 protein. A D gene is named only where the DNA matches it firmly. Clone size is stated in some rows and not others, as once, few, many or a class when expanded.

j_call: TRBJ1-3
v_call: TRBV13
clone_size: .
d_call: .
cdr3_nt: TGTGCCAGCAGCTTGCACGGGTCTGGAAACACCATATATTTT
cdr3_aa: CASSLHGSGNTIYF

j_call: TRBJ1-1
v_call: TRBV30
clone_size: .
d_call: .
cdr3_nt: TGTGCCTGGAACCAGGGGCCGGACACTGAAGCTTTCTTT
cdr3_aa: CAWNQGPDTEAFF

j_call: TRBJ2-2
v_call: TRBV9
clone_size: few
d_call: .
cdr3_nt: TGTGCCAGCAGCGCCCCCCCCCTAGCGCCGAACACCGGGGAGCTGTTTTTT
cdr3_aa: CASSAPPLAPNTGELFF

j_call: TRBJ1-3
v_call: TRBV5-4
clone_size: .
d_call: .
cdr3_nt: TGTGCCAGCAGCTTGTACGCGGTTGCGGGAAACACCATATATTTT
cdr3_aa: CASSLYAVAGNTIYF

j_call: TRBJ2-3
v_call: TRBV15
clone_size: .
d_call: .
cdr3_nt: TGTGCCACCAGCAGACCCCAGGGGCAAGATACGCAGTATTTT
cdr3_aa: CATSRPQGQDTQYF

j_call: TRBJ1-1
v_call: TRBV6-5
clone_size: .
d_call: TRBD1
cdr3_nt: TGTGCCAGCAGTTACACAAGGACAGGGATCAGGAGGGCTTTCTTT
cdr3_aa: CASSYTRTGIRRAFF

j_call: TRBJ2-4
v_call: TRBV24-1
clone_size: few
d_call: .
cdr3_nt: TGTGCCACCAGTGTCCTCTCCCCCGGGACCCAGGTCCAGGGGCTAGCCAAAAACATTCAGTACTTC
cdr3_aa: CATSVLSPGTQVQGLAKNIQYF

j_call: TRBJ2-6
v_call: TRBV15
clone_size: .
d_call: .
cdr3_nt: TGTGCCACCAGCGTATACTCTGGGGCCAACGTCCTGACTTTC
cdr3_aa: CATSVYSGANVLTF

j_call: TRBJ1-6
v_call: TRBV5-6
clone_size: .
d_call: .
cdr3_nt: TGTGCCAGCAGCACCGTATTCACGGGTTCACCCCTCCACTTT
cdr3_aa: CASSTVFTGSPLHF

j_call: TRBJ2-3
v_call: TRBV7-9
clone_size: .
d_call: .
cdr3_nt: TGTGCCAGCAGCTCTCGGGGGTCGCGCACAGATACGCAGTATTTT
cdr3_aa: CASSSRGSRTDTQYF

j_call: TRBJ1-1
v_call: TRBV2
clone_size: .
d_call: .
cdr3_nt: TGTGCCAGCAGCGGTCCGGGGGGGAACACTGAAGCTTTCTTT
cdr3_aa: CASSGPGGNTEAFF

j_call: TRBJ2-7
v_call: TRBV3-1/TRBV3-2
clone_size: many
d_call: TRBD1
cdr3_nt: TGTGCCAGCAGCCCCCGGGACAGGGGAGCGGACGAGCAGTACTTC
cdr3_aa: CASSPRDRGADEQYF

j_call: TRBJ1-1
v_call: TRBV5-1
clone_size: once
d_call: TRBD1
cdr3_nt: TGCGCCAGCAGCTTGCAGGACAGGGCGTTGAACACTGAAGCTTTCTTT
cdr3_aa: CASSLQDRALNTEAFF

j_call: TRBJ2-2
v_call: TRBV5-4
clone_size: .
d_call: .
cdr3_nt: TGTGCCAGCAGCTTATTAGTCACCGGGGAGCTGTTTTTT
cdr3_aa: CASSLLVTGELFF

j_call: TRBJ2-2
v_call: TRBV6-6
clone_size: .
d_call: .
cdr3_nt: TGTGCCAGCAGGACTAGGAAGGGGGGGGACGACGGGGAGCTGTTTTTT
cdr3_aa: CASRTRKGGDDGELFF

j_call: TRBJ1-4
v_call: TRBV4-3
clone_size: .
d_call: .
cdr3_nt: TGCGCCAGCAGCCGAGACCTCGCAACTAATGAAAAACTGTTTTTT
cdr3_aa: CASSRDLATNEKLFF

j_call: TRBJ2-2
v_call: TRBV7-2
clone_size: few
d_call: .
cdr3_nt: TGTGCCAGCAGCCGGGAGCGGGACACCGGGGAGCTGTTTTTT
cdr3_aa: CASSRERDTGELFF

j_call: TRBJ2-6
v_call: TRBV30
clone_size: medium-sized
d_call: .
cdr3_nt: TGTGCCTGGTCTAATACGGGTAGCCATCGCGGGGCCAACGTCCTGACTTTC
cdr3_aa: CAWSNTGSHRGANVLTF

j_call: TRBJ2-5
v_call: TRBV20-1
clone_size: .
d_call: .
cdr3_nt: TGCAGTGCTGGGGCGGCAGAGACCCAGTACTTC
cdr3_aa: CSAGAAETQYF

j_call: TRBJ2-7
v_call: TRBV7-3
clone_size: .
d_call: TRBD2
cdr3_nt: TGTGCCAGCAGCTTAGGGGGAGGGCCTATCAACGAGCAGTACTTC
cdr3_aa: CASSLGGGPINEQYF

j_call: TRBJ2-1
v_call: TRBV7-3
clone_size: .
d_call: .
cdr3_nt: TGTGCCAGCAGCGGTACCACACAGGGTGAGCAGTTCTTC
cdr3_aa: CASSGTTQGEQFF

j_call: TRBJ2-7
v_call: TRBV5-6
clone_size: .
d_call: .
cdr3_nt: TGTGCCAGCAGCCCCGCCACACTAGTCGAGCAGTACTTC
cdr3_aa: CASSPATLVEQYF

j_call: TRBJ1-3
v_call: TRBV5-6
clone_size: few
d_call: .
cdr3_nt: TGTGCCAGCAGCTTGCTGGGGCAGGGTGGAAACACCATATATTTT
cdr3_aa: CASSLLGQGGNTIYF

j_call: TRBJ2-3
v_call: TRBV2
clone_size: once
d_call: .
cdr3_nt: TGTGCCAGCAGAGGGGCCTCAAGGGCAGATACGCAGTATTTT
cdr3_aa: CASRGASRADTQYF

j_call: TRBJ1-5
v_call: TRBV2
clone_size: .
d_call: TRBD1
cdr3_nt: TGTGCCAGCTATTCGGGGGGACAGGGATACAATCAGCCCCAGCATTTT
cdr3_aa: CASYSGGQGYNQPQHF

j_call: TRBJ2-4
v_call: TRBV6-6
clone_size: .
d_call: TRBD2
cdr3_nt: TGTGCCAGCAGTCCCCAGCGGGAGGGAGGAACTAAAAACATTCAGTACTTC
cdr3_aa: CASSPQREGGTKNIQYF

j_call: TRBJ2-5
v_call: TRBV5-1
clone_size: .
d_call: TRBD1
cdr3_nt: TGCGCCAGCAGCGACATACAGGGGATTGAGACCCAGTACTTC
cdr3_aa: CASSDIQGIETQYF

j_call: TRBJ2-7
v_call: TRBV3-1/TRBV3-2
clone_size: medium-sized
d_call: TRBD2
cdr3_nt: TGTGCCAGCAGCCAAGTTGCGGGAGGGGTCGAGCAGTACTTC
cdr3_aa: CASSQVAGGVEQYF

j_call: TRBJ1-1
v_call: TRBV28
clone_size: .
d_call: .
cdr3_nt: TGTGCCAGCAGTTGTATCCGGTGCCTTGAAGCTTTCTTT
cdr3_aa: CASSCIRCLEAFF

j_call: TRBJ1-1
v_call: TRBV28
clone_size: .
d_call: .
cdr3_nt: TGTGCCAGCAGTTTACCCTCGGGAGCTTTCTTT
cdr3_aa: CASSLPSGAFF

j_call: TRBJ2-7
v_call: TRBV6-5
clone_size: .
d_call: .
cdr3_nt: TGTGCCAGCAGCGACCTCGGAGCGCTGTCCTACGAGCAGTACTTC
cdr3_aa: CASSDLGALSYEQYF

j_call: TRBJ2-7
v_call: TRBV7-2
clone_size: .
d_call: .
cdr3_nt: TGTGCCAGCAGCCCCCGGAGCAGGGGAGCCTACGAGCAGTACTTC
cdr3_aa: CASSPRSRGAYEQYF

j_call: TRBJ2-5
v_call: TRBV29-1
clone_size: .
d_call: TRBD2
cdr3_nt: TGCAGCGCCCGGGGGGGGGCGGGGGAGACCCAGTACTTC
cdr3_aa: CSARGGAGETQYF

j_call: TRBJ1-6
v_call: TRBV18
clone_size: .
d_call: TRBD1
cdr3_nt: TGTGCCAGCTCACCAGCCCGGGCAGGGGGCGGTTCACCCCTCCACTTT
cdr3_aa: CASSPARAGGGSPLHF

j_call: TRBJ1-2
v_call: TRBV12-3/TRBV12-4
clone_size: .
d_call: .
cdr3_nt: TGTGCCAGCAGCCCGGACAGTAGAAATGGCTACACCTTC
cdr3_aa: CASSPDSRNGYTF

j_call: TRBJ1-1
v_call: TRBV10-3
clone_size: once
d_call: .
cdr3_nt: TGTGCCATCAGTGATCAGTACCCTAACACTGAAGCTTTCTTT
cdr3_aa: CAISDQYPNTEAFF

j_call: TRBJ2-1
v_call: TRBV7-2
clone_size: .
d_call: TRBD2
cdr3_nt: TGTGCCAGCAGCTTAAACGGGGGGAAGGGTAATGAGCAGTTCTTC
cdr3_aa: CASSLNGGKGNEQFF

j_call: TRBJ1-6
v_call: TRBV19
clone_size: .
d_call: TRBD1
cdr3_nt: TGTGCCAGTAGCGGACAGGGGTGGACCCTCCACTTT
cdr3_aa: CASSGQGWTLHF

j_call: TRBJ2-7
v_call: TRBV2
clone_size: .
d_call: TRBD2
cdr3_nt: TGTGCCAGCAATCTAGCGGGACCCTACGAGCAGTACTTC
cdr3_aa: CASNLAGPYEQYF

j_call: TRBJ1-3
v_call: TRBV19
clone_size: .
d_call: .
cdr3_nt: TGTGCCAGCCGACGGGGGGGAAACACCATATATTTT
cdr3_aa: CASRRGGNTIYF

j_call: TRBJ1-4
v_call: TRBV19
clone_size: .
d_call: .
cdr3_nt: TGTGCCAGTAGTCTACGAGGAGGGTCAAATGAAAAACTGTTTTTT
cdr3_aa: CASSLRGGSNEKLFF

j_call: TRBJ2-1
v_call: TRBV7-9
clone_size: .
d_call: TRBD2
cdr3_nt: TGTGCCAGCAGCTTCGGGCTAGCGGGAGGGGGGCAGTTCTTC
cdr3_aa: CASSFGLAGGGQFF

j_call: TRBJ2-5
v_call: TRBV19
clone_size: .
d_call: .
cdr3_nt: TGTGCCAGTAGTATCGCATCTAAGTACCAAGAGACCCAGTACTTC
cdr3_aa: CASSIASKYQETQYF

j_call: TRBJ2-7
v_call: TRBV7-9
clone_size: few
d_call: TRBD2
cdr3_nt: TGTGCCAGCGCGGCTAGCGGGGTGGGGGCGTATGAGCAGTACTTC
cdr3_aa: CASAASGVGAYEQYF

j_call: TRBJ1-2
v_call: TRBV5-1
clone_size: .
d_call: .
cdr3_nt: TGCGCCAGCAGCCCCGACAGGTTGCTGGACTATGGCTACACCTTC
cdr3_aa: CASSPDRLLDYGYTF

j_call: TRBJ2-1
v_call: TRBV24-1
clone_size: few
d_call: TRBD2
cdr3_nt: TGTGCCACCAGTCCCGGGACTAGCTTCAATGAGCAGTTCTTC
cdr3_aa: CATSPGTSFNEQFF

j_call: TRBJ2-7
v_call: TRBV28
clone_size: .
d_call: .
cdr3_nt: TGTGCCAGCAGTTCTGGGACTTCGAGCTCCTACGAGCAGTACTTC
cdr3_aa: CASSSGTSSSYEQYF

j_call: TRBJ2-7
v_call: TRBV4-3
clone_size: .
d_call: .
cdr3_nt: TGCGCCAGCAGCCAAGGTCCATCCCCGGGACTCCCGCGGCACGAGCAGTACTTC
cdr3_aa: CASSQGPSPGLPRHEQYF

j_call: TRBJ1-2
v_call: TRBV15
clone_size: once
d_call: TRBD1
cdr3_nt: TGTGCCACCAGCAGTCCTCAGGGGGCGATAGTAGGCTACACCTTC
cdr3_aa: CATSSPQGAIVGYTF

j_call: TRBJ1-2
v_call: TRBV7-9
clone_size: .
d_call: TRBD1
cdr3_nt: TGTGCCAGCAGCTTAGGACAGGGCAACCTAGCTAACTATGGCTACACCTTC
cdr3_aa: CASSLGQGNLANYGYTF

j_call: TRBJ1-5
v_call: TRBV12-3/TRBV12-4
clone_size: .
d_call: .
cdr3_nt: TGTGCCAGCAGTTTAGGCAGGAATCAGCCCCAGCATTTT
cdr3_aa: CASSLGRNQPQHF

j_call: TRBJ1-1
v_call: TRBV2
clone_size: .
d_call: .
cdr3_nt: TGTGCCAGCAACCCGGGACTGGGATTGAACCGATTCATGAACACTGAAGCTTTCTTT
cdr3_aa: CASNPGLGLNRFMNTEAFF

j_call: TRBJ2-2
v_call: TRBV5-1
clone_size: .
d_call: TRBD2
cdr3_nt: TGCGCCAGCAGCCCGGGACTAGCGGCCACCGGGGAGCTGTTTTTT
cdr3_aa: CASSPGLAATGELFF

j_call: TRBJ1-2
v_call: TRBV4-3
clone_size: .
d_call: .
cdr3_nt: TGCGCCAGCAGCCAAGATGGTGGGGCAGCTAATGGCTACACCTTC
cdr3_aa: CASSQDGGAANGYTF

j_call: TRBJ1-4
v_call: TRBV19
clone_size: .
d_call: TRBD1
cdr3_nt: TGTGCCAGTAGTGAAACAGGGGGAAGTGGAGAAAAACTGTTTTTT
cdr3_aa: CASSETGGSGEKLFF

j_call: TRBJ1-2
v_call: TRBV7-9
clone_size: .
d_call: TRBD1
cdr3_nt: TGTGCCAGCAGTTGGGGTCAGGGGGCCCCAGACGGCTACACCTTC
cdr3_aa: CASSWGQGAPDGYTF

j_call: TRBJ1-1
v_call: TRBV6-6
clone_size: .
d_call: TRBD1
cdr3_nt: TGTGCCAGCTCGGACAGGGGCCCGAACACTGAAGCTTTCTTT
cdr3_aa: CASSDRGPNTEAFF